This TCR beta chain was captured by sequencing in a study of OX40 agonist ivuxolimab in advanced cancers. Study in general: The patients got ivuxolimab, which is an agonistic anti-OX40 (CD134) antibody. Patients treated during dose escalation were battling hepatocellular carcinoma, melanoma, renal cell or head and neck cancer.

Sequencing was performed with immunoSEQ multiplex PCR; in TCRdb, only in-frame clones are kept and a portion is missing. This table has tens of thousands of clones, around nine tenths appearing once. Collection of blood occurred at baseline, at cycle 4 day 1, and at cycle 7 day 1. The V end was cut by 5 bases, the J end by 0 bases, with 13 bases between. Germline V gives CDR1 SNHLY, CDR2 FYNNEI. The CDR3 runs to 16 residues. This material consisted of CD4+ or CD8+ T cells sorted from blood, taken in a trial of the OX40 agonist ivuxolimab. The clonotype comes from an adult with an advanced solid tumor such as melanoma, head and neck, liver or kidney cancer. The chain is built from TRBV2 and TRBJ2-2; perhaps TRBD1 as D (5 bases). CDR3 protein: CASSRSQETNTGELFF. The CDR3 nucleotides are TGTGCCAGCAGTAGATCACAGGAGACGAACACCGGGGAGCTGTTTTTT.